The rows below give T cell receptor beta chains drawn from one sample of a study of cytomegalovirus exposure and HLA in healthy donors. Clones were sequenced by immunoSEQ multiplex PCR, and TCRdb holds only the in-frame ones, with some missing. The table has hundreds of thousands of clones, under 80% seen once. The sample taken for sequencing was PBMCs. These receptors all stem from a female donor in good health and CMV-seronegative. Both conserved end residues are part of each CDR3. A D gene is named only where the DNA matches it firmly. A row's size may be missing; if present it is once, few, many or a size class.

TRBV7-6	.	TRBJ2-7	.	TGTGCCAGCAGCTTCGGAGGGGTACAGAACGAGCAGTACTTC	CASSFGGVQNEQYF
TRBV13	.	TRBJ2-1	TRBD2	TGTGCCAGCAGCTTCCTAGCGGGAGGGTTAATTAATGAGCAGTTCTTC	CASSFLAGGLINEQFF
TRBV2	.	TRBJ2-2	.	TGTGCCAGTAACAGGGACACCGGGGAGCTGTTTTTT	CASNRDTGELFF
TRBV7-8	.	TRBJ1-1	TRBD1	TGTGCCAGCAGCCACGCCTGGTCGACAGGGGACTACACTGAAGCTTTCTTT	CASSHAWSTGDYTEAFF
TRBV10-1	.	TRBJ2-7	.	TGCGCCAGCAGTGAGTCCAGAAGTGGGAGATACGAGCAGTACTTC	CASSESRSGRYEQYF
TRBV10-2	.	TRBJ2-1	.	TGCGCCAGCAGTGACCCCCACAGTTACAATGAGCAGTTCTTC	CASSDPHSYNEQFF
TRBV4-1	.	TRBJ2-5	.	TGCGCCAGCAGCCAGAGGGGGGGCGGAGGGGAGACCCAGTACTTC	CASSQRGGGGETQYF
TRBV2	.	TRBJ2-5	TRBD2	TGTGCCAGCAGGGCCGGGACTAGCGGGAGTCTTGAGACCCAGTACTTC	CASRAGTSGSLETQYF
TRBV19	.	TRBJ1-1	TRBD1	TGTGCCAGCGCCGGGGACAGGGGGCGCGGGAACACTGAAGCTTTCTTT	CASAGDRGRGNTEAFF
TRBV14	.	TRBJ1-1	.	TGTGCCAGCAGCTTTAGGGGGAACACTGAAGCTTTCTTT	CASSFRGNTEAFF
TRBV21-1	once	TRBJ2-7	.	TGTGCCAGCAGCCTACCGGGACTAGCGGGAGGTGGCGGCTCCTACGAGCAGTACTTC	CASSLPGLAGGGGSYEQYF
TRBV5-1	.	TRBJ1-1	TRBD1	TGCGCCAGCAGCAGAAACACACAGGGGGCGGACACTGAAGCTTTCTTT	CASSRNTQGADTEAFF
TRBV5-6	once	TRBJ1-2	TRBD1	TGTGCCAGCAGACCGGGACAGGCTAGGAACTATGGCTACACCTTC	CASRPGQARNYGYTF
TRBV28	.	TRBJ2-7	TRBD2	TGTGCCAGCAGTCCACTAGCGGGAGGTCCCTCCTACGAGCAGTACTTC	CASSPLAGGPSYEQYF
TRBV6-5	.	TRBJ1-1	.	TGTGCCAGCAGTTACAGTCGGGGGATGAACACTGAAGCTTTCTTT	CASSYSRGMNTEAFF
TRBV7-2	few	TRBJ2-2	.	TGTGCCAGCAGCTTAGCGGGTAGCGGGAACACCGGGGAGCTGTTTTTT	CASSLAGSGNTGELFF
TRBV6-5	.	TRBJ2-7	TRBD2	TGTGCCAGCAGCGTGGCGGGGGACTCCTACGAGCAGTACTTC	CASSVAGDSYEQYF
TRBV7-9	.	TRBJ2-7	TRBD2	TGTTCCAGCAGCTCCGGGACTAGCGGGTACGAGCAGTACTTC	CSSSSGTSGYEQYF
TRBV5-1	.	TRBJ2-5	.	TGCGCCAGCATCAAGGAGCCAACCCAAGAGACCCAGTACTTC	CASIKEPTQETQYF
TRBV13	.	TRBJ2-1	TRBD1	TGTGCCAGCAGCCCCGGACAGGGGAGGGGCAATGAGCAGTTCTTC	CASSPGQGRGNEQFF
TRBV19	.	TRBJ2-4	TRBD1	TGTGCCAGTAGTATGGGACAGGGGGCCTACATTCAGTACTTC	CASSMGQGAYIQYF
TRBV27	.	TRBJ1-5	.	TGTGCCAGCAGTGCTCAGGGTTGGGGCAATCAGCCCCAGCATTTT	CASSAQGWGNQPQHF
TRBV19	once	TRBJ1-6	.	TGTGCCAGTAGTATAGAGGGCAGCCATAATTCACCCCTCCACTTT	CASSIEGSHNSPLHF
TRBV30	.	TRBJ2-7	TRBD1	TGTGCCTGGAGTGCGTTGCTTGGGACAGGACCCTACGAGCAGTACTTC	CAWSALLGTGPYEQYF
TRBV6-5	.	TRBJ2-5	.	TGTGCCAGCAGGCGAACAGAAAAGGAGACCCAGTACTTC	CASRRTEKETQYF
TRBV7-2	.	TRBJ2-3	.	TGTGCCAGCAGCTTAGCTTCCCGGAGCACAGATACGCAGTATTTT	CASSLASRSTDTQYF
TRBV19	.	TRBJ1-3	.	TGTGCCAGTAGTACAAGCCCCTCCCCCGTCTCTGGAAACACCATATATTTT	CASSTSPSPVSGNTIYF